Presented here are 17 T cell receptor beta chains from one specimen sequenced in a study of blood T cells in healthy people across ages. Primers used in a second PCR of roughly 7 to 11 cycles were a sample-barcoded 5' primer and a J-beta primer mix. TCRdb reprocessed the 5' RACE reads via MiXCR and lists one record per CDR3 protein. This table holds about 930,000 distinct CDR3 sequences, about 28% found once. The same sample was also studied in work on T cells of mothers and their children.

Material: blood. These receptors were obtained from a middle-aged woman in good health.

This clonotype was detected many times. The chain recombines TRBV20-1 with TRBJ2-1, with D unclear. CDR1 and CDR2 (germline): DFQATT, SNEGSKA (reference sequence). The CDR3 consists of 12 residues. With 6 bases removed from V and 8 bases from J, the gap between germline ends came to 14 bases. CDR3: CSASDGRYEQFF. Here the CDR3 DNA reads TGCAGTGCCTCGGACGGTCGGTATGAGCAGTTCTTC.

The chain recombines TRBV10-3 with TRBJ2-3; D is undetermined. The germline V gene encodes CDR1 ENHRY and CDR2 SYGVKD. The V end lost 2 bases, the J end lost 5 bases, and 8 bases lay between the germline ends. The length of the CDR3 is 13 residues. The CDR3 region has the DNA TGTGCCATCAGTGAGACCGGAGAAGATACGCAGTATTTT. Encoded protein: CAISETGEDTQYF.

This clonotype appeared a few times. V usage is TRBV28 and J usage is TRBJ1-4; 8 bases fit TRBD1. CDR3 length: 15 amino acids. V lost 5 bases, J lost 5 bases, and 7 bases stayed unmatched. From germline, CDR1 is MDHEN and CDR2 SYDVKM. The CDR3 sequence: CASSTVRTGNEKLFF. The CDR3 DNA follows: TGTGCCAGCAGTACCGTCAGGACAGGGAATGAAAAACTGTTTTTT.

This chain joins TRBV5-1 and TRBJ2-5, with 9 bases fitting TRBD1. Germline CDR1 SGHRS, CDR2 YFSETQ. V shed 4 bases and J 1 base; nucleotides not matched to a gene: 8. The CDR3 totals 16 residues. The CDR3 nucleotides read TGCGCCAGCAGCCGACAGGGGGGCTACTCCCAAGAGACCCAGTACTTC. This codes for CASSRQGGYSQETQYF.

The sample holds a few counts of this clonotype. The chain has TRBV19 and TRBJ2-1; TRBD2 matches 11 bases. The V and J ends lost 9 bases and 5 bases, in that order; junction bases with no gene match: 12. Germline-derived CDR1 and CDR2 are LNHDA and SQIVND (reference sequence). The CDR3 is 16 amino acids. The CDR3 region is CASTLQGTSGNNEQFF. The DNA for the CDR3 is TGTGCCAGCACCCTTCAAGGGACTAGCGGCAACAATGAGCAGTTCTTC.

The chain recombines TRBV29-1 with TRBJ2-2, with 8 bases matching TRBD1. This CDR3 contains 15 residues. Trimming took 3 bases from V and 3 from J; bases not matched to a gene: 6. The V gene's germline CDR1 is SQVTM and CDR2 ANQGSEA. In DNA, the CDR3 is TGCAGCGTTGATTCAGGGGGCACATACACCGGGGAGCTGTTTTTT. Its translation: CSVDSGGTYTGELFF.

Many counts were recorded for this clonotype. J is TRBJ2-1 and V is TRBV7-2; 8 bases align to TRBD2. Trimming cost V 4 bases and J 8 bases; bases outside gene matches: 10. Looked up from germline, CDR1 is SGHTA and CDR2 is FQGNSA. The CDR3 loop spans 15 amino acids. CDR3 DNA sequence: TGTGCCAGCAGCTACGGGGGGGCCTCATCCCATGAGCAGTTCTTC. This sequence encodes CASSYGGASSHEQFF.

This clonotype was counted a few times. This rearrangement joins TRBV2 to TRBJ1-4, with D possibly being TRBD1 (5 bases). This CDR3 has 14 amino acids. The ends were cut back, 6 bases at V and 4 bases at J, with 12 bases in the middle. In germline, CDR1 is SNHLY, CDR2 FYNNEI. CDR3 protein: CASSDRTSNEKLFF. CDR3 sequence (DNA): TGTGCCAGCAGCGACAGAACAAGTAATGAAAAACTGTTTTTT.

V is TRBV7-2 and J is TRBJ1-1; perhaps TRBD1 as D (6 bases). CDR1 is SGHTA and CDR2 is FQGNSA in the germline V gene. This CDR3 comprises 14 residues. V was clipped by 5 bases and J by 4 bases, with 14 bases between them. The CDR3 sequence: CASSEQGRSTEAFF. In nucleotides, the CDR3 is TGTGCCAGCAGCGAACAGGGACGTAGCACTGAAGCTTTCTTT.

The rearrangement links TRBV21-1 to TRBJ2-7; the DNA was not used to check the table's D call, TRBD1. TRBV21-1 is labeled a pseudogene. This CDR3 comprises 13 residues. The CDR3 DNA follows: TGTGCCAGCGGGGCGAGGGGTTCCAACGAGCAGTACTTC. Translating gives CASGARGSNEQYF.

This clonotype was counted a few times. This chain links TRBV28 with TRBJ2-1, with 8 bases identical to TRBD2. The CDR3 is made up of 12 amino acids. V shed 5 bases, J shed 9 bases, and the junction held 3 bases outside the gene matches. The V gene's germline CDR1 is MDHEN and CDR2 SYDVKM. The chain's CDR3 is CASSDLAGEQFF. CDR3 in DNA: TGTGCCAGCAGTGATCTAGCGGGTGAGCAGTTCTTC.

This clonotype was picked up many times. This rearrangement joins TRBV12-3 or TRBV12-4 to TRBJ2-7; D might be TRBD1 (6 bases). Deletions cut 5 bases from V and 6 bases from J, with 17 bases between. The CDR3 length is 14 residues. The CDR3 protein is CASSPGTPSGEQYF. The CDR3 region has the DNA TGTGCCAGCAGTCCCGGGACACCCTCGGGCGAGCAGTACTTC.

This clonotype was seen repeatedly, ten times or more. The rearrangement uses TRBV6-2 or TRBV6-3 and TRBJ1-5; D perhaps matches TRBD1 (6 bases). The CDR3 spans 15 residues. Germline V lookup: CDR1 MNHEY, CDR2 SVGEGT. Between the trimmed V and J ends, which lost 4 bases and 7 bases, there was a span of 17 bases. The CDR3 bases are TGTGCCAGCAGTTCCGAAATGACAGGTACACAGCCCCAGCATTTT. Protein product: CASSSEMTGTQPQHF.

This clonotype occurred once. The V call is TRBV5-1, the J call TRBJ1-4; unclear D gene. The CDR3 is 14 residues long. Germline CDR1 reads SGHRS; CDR2 reads YFSETQ. V dropped 5 bases and J dropped 8 bases, with 16 bases sitting between them. The CDR3 DNA reads TGCGCCAGCAGGGGCGGTGCCTCGAACGAAAAACTGTTTTTT. Residues: CASRGGASNEKLFF.

Ten or more counts support this clonotype. The chain is built from TRBV11-2 and TRBJ2-6; no reliable D call. The CDR3 sequence is 13 residues long. Germline-derived CDR1 and CDR2 are SGHAT and FQNNGV. V lost 3 bases and J lost 4, with 4 bases in between. CDR3 bases: TGTGCCAGCAGCTTTAGGGGGGCCAACGTCCTGACTTTC. Translating it yields CASSFRGANVLTF.

Points on this clonotype: At one end the junction does not follow the germline gene, possibly because of a read error. The rearrangement links TRBV20-1 to TRBJ2-7; no definite D call. Germline V gives CDR1 DFQATT, CDR2 SNEGSKA (reference sequence). CDR3 length: 14 amino acids. The CDR3 DNA sequence: TGCAGTGCTAGTTTCCCCGTCAGCACCTACGGGCAGTACTTC. Encoded protein: CSASFPVSTYGQYF.

As regards this clonotype: Relative to the germline gene, one junction end is altered; a read error may explain this. This chain links TRBV6-2 or TRBV6-3 with TRBJ2-5, with TRBD1 identical over 8 bases. Germline CDR1 is MNHEY and CDR2 is SVGEGT. The CDR3 contains 14 residues. Here the CDR3 DNA reads TGTGCCGGCAGTACAGGGGGAACCCAAGAGACCCAGTACTTC. Amino acid sequence: CAGSTGGTQETQYF.